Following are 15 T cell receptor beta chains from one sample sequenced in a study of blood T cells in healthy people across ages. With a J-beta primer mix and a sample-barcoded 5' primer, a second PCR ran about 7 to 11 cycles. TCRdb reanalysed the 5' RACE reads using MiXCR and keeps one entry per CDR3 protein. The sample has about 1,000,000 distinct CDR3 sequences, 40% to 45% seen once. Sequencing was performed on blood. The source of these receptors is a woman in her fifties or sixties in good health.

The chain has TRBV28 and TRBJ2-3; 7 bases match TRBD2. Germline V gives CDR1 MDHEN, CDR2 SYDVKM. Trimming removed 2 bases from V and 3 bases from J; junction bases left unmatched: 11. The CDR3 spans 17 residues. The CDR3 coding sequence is TGTGCCAGCAGTTTACTAGGGTTGCGGGAGATTACAGATACGCAGTATTTT. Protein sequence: CASSLLGLREITDTQYF.

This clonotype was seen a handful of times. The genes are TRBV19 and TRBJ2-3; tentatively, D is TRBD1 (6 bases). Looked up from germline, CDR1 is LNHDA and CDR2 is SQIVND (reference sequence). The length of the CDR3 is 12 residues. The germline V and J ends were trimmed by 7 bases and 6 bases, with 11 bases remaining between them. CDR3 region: CASMGQLDTQYF. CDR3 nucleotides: TGTGCCAGTATGGGACAATTGGATACGCAGTATTTT.

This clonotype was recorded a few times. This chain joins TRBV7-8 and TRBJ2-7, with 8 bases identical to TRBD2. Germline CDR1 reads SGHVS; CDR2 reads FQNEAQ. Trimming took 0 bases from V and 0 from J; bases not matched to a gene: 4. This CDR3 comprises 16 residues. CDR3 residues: CASSLAGTSGSYEQYF. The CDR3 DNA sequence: TGTGCCAGCAGCTTAGCGGGTACTAGCGGCTCCTACGAGCAGTACTTC.

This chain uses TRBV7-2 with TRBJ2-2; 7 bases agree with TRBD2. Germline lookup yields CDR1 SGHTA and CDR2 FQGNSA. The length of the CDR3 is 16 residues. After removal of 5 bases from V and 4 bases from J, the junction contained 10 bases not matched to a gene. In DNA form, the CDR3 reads TGTGCCAGCAGCCGGTTTGGGGGGGGGTCCACCGGGGAGCTGTTTTTT. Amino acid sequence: CASSRFGGGSTGELFF.

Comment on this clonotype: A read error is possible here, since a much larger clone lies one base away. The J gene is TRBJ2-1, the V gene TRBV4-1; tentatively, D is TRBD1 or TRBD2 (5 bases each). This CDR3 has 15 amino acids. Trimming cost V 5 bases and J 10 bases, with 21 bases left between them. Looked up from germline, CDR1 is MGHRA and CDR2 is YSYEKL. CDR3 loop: CASSLSPGTSYEQFF. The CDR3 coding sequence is TGCGCCAGCAGCTTATCCCCGGGGACGTCCTACGAGCAGTTCTTC.

The CDR3 coding sequence is TGTGCCAGCAGCCCCCACGCGGAAGGGTCCACAGATACGCAGTATTTT. It is translated as CASSPHAEGSTDTQYF. This sequence joins TRBV4-2 and TRBJ2-3; D is unclear. Between the trimmed V and J ends, which lost 4 bases and 2 bases, there was a span of 16 bases. The germline V gene has CDR1 LGHNA and CDR2 YNFKEQ. The CDR3 is made up of 16 amino acids.

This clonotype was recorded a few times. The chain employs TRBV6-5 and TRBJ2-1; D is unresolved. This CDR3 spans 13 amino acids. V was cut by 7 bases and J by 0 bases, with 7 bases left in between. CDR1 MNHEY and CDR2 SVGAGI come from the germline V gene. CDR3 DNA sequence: TGTGCCAGCAAGGATAGCTCCTACAATGAGCAGTTCTTC. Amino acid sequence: CASKDSSYNEQFF.

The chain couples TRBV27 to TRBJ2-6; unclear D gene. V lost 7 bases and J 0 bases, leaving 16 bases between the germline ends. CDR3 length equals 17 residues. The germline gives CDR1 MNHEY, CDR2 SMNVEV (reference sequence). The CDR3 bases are TGTGCCAGCACCTTCCGGGCAGTCAGCTCTGGGGCCAACGTCCTGACTTTC. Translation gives CASTFRAVSSGANVLTF.

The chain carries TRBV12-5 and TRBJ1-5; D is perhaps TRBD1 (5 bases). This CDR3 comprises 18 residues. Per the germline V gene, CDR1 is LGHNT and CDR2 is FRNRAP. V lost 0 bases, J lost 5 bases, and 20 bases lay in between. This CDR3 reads CASGLVHTRGRDDQPQHF. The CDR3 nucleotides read TGTGCTAGTGGTTTGGTACACACTCGCGGCAGGGACGATCAGCCCCAGCATTTT.

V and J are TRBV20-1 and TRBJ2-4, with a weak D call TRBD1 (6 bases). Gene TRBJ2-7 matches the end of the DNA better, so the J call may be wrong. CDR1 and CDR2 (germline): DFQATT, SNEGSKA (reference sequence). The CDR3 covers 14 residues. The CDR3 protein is CSARGNRVGYEQYF. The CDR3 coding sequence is TGCAGTGCTAGAGGTAACAGGGTGGGCTACGAGCAGTACTTC.

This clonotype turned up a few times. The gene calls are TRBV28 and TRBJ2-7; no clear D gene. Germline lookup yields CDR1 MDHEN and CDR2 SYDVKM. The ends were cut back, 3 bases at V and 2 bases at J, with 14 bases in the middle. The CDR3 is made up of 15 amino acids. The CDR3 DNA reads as TGTGCCAGCAGTTTCTTTCTGGGCCTAACCTACGAGCAGTACTTC. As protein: CASSFFLGLTYEQYF.

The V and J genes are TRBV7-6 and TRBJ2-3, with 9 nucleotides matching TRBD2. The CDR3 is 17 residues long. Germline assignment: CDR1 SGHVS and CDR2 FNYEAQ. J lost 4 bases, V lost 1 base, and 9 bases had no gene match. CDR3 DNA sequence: TGTGCCAGCAGCTTAGAACGGCGGGAGGGCAATGCAGATACGCAGTATTTT. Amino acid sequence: CASSLERREGNADTQYF.

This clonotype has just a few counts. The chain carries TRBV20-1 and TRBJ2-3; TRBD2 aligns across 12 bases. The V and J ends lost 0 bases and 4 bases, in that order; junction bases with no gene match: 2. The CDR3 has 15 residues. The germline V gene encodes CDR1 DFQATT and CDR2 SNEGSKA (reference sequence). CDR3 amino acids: CSAREASGRADTQYF. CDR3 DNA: TGCAGTGCTAGAGAGGCTAGCGGGAGGGCAGATACGCAGTATTTT.

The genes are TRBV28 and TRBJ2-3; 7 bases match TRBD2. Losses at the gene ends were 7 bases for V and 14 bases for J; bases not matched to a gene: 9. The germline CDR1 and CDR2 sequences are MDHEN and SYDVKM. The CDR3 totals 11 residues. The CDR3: CASNLGRDSYF. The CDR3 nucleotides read TGTGCCAGCAACTTAGGGAGGGATTCGTATTTT.

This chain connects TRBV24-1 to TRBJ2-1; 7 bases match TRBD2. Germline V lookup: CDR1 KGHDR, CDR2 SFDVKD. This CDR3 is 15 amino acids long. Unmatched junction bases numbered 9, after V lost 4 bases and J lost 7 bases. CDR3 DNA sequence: TGTGCCACCAGTGAGGGAGGGCCGCTTGGTAATGAGCAGTTCTTC. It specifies CATSEGGPLGNEQFF.